The 11 T cell receptor beta chains below were found in one sample sequenced in a study of T cell repertoires in cytomegalovirus infection. No antigens are known for them. TCRdb re-called the reads with MiXCR, one entry per CDR3 protein. The sample lists some 560,000 distinct CDR3 sequences, 35% to 50% occurring once. The sample consisted of cultured PBMCs, taken from culture after CMV antigen stimulation. These receptors came from a human donor in good health (CMV status not recorded). Some clones in this sample may be carry-over from other donors' samples.

This clonotype has just a few counts. J is TRBJ2-2 and V is TRBV7-8; TRBD2 aligns across 7 bases. Germline-derived CDR1 and CDR2 are SGHVS and FQNEAQ. The CDR3 covers 16 residues. V lost 5 bases to trimming and J lost 3 bases; unmatched junction nucleotides: 9. Here the CDR3 reads CASSNRVAGDTGELFF. The CDR3 DNA reads TGTGCCAGCAGCAACCGTGTGGCGGGAGACACCGGGGAGCTGTTTTTT.

The genes are TRBV19 and TRBJ2-1, with 8 bases that match TRBD2. The junction had 6 bases not matched to a gene; V was cut back by 3 bases and J by 5 bases. CDR3 length: 15 residues. Germline values: CDR1 LNHDA, CDR2 SQIVND (reference sequence). CDR3 nucleotide sequence: TGTGCCAGTAGTATCTCGGGACTAGACCACAATGAGCAGTTCTTC. It codes for CASSISGLDHNEQFF.

The chain has TRBV7-6 and TRBJ2-3; 13 bases match TRBD2. Trimming removed 5 bases from V and 6 bases from J; junction bases left unmatched: 8. This CDR3 contains 16 residues. CDR1 and CDR2 (germline): SGHVS, FNYEAQ. The CDR3 region has the DNA TGTGCCAGCAGCCTACCTGGACTAGCGGGGGACGATACGCAGTATTTT. Its translation is CASSLPGLAGDDTQYF.

This clonotype has at least ten counts. The V call is TRBV7-9, the J call TRBJ2-4; tentative D call: TRBD2 (6 bases). CDR3 size: 16 residues. V was shortened by 4 bases and J by 0 bases, with 13 bases between the two germline ends. From germline, CDR1 is SEHNR and CDR2 FQNEAQ (reference sequence). The CDR3 loop is CASSSNWGEAKNIQYF. CDR3 nucleotide sequence: TGTGCCAGCAGCTCCAATTGGGGGGAAGCCAAAAACATTCAGTACTTC.

This clonotype was seen only a few times. The V gene is TRBV2, the J gene TRBJ1-4; tentative D call: TRBD1 (6 bases). The CDR3 spans 14 residues. Germline V gives CDR1 SNHLY, CDR2 FYNNEI. Trimming stripped 3 bases from V and 7 bases from J, with 12 bases between. The CDR3 spells CASSDGRGSEKLFF. The CDR3 bases are TGTGCCAGCAGTGATGGCAGGGGAAGTGAAAAACTGTTTTTT.

This chain joins TRBV28 and TRBJ1-4; 7 nucleotides agree with TRBD1. V shed 6 bases and J 0 bases; nucleotides not matched to a gene: 22. Germline V gene data show CDR1 as MDHEN and CDR2 as SYDVKM. The CDR3 contains 21 residues. CDR3 nucleotide sequence: TGTGCCAGCAGCCAGTTTATATGGGTGGGGCAGGGGGACGCAACTAATGAAAAACTGTTTTTT. As protein: CASSQFIWVGQGDATNEKLFF.

This clonotype appeared a few times. V usage is TRBV20-1 and J usage is TRBJ2-1, with 9 bases fitting TRBD1. Germline CDR1 is DFQATT and CDR2 is SNEGSKA (reference sequence). Trimming removed 5 bases from V and 2 bases from J; junction bases left unmatched: 4. The CDR3 loop spans 14 amino acids. The CDR3 sequence: CSAPTGGPYNEQFF. CDR3 DNA: TGCAGTGCTCCGACAGGGGGACCCTACAATGAGCAGTTCTTC.

This clonotype was observed a few times. The CDR3: CASSLDFSGTYEQYF. For the CDR3, the DNA is TGTGCCAGCAGCTTAGATTTTAGCGGTACCTACGAGCAGTACTTC. The rearrangement uses TRBV7-2 and TRBJ2-7; tentatively, D is TRBD2 (6 bases). CDR1 and CDR2 from the germline V gene are SGHTA and FQGNSA. V dropped 1 base and J dropped 2 bases, with 12 bases sitting between them. The CDR3 contains 15 residues.

This clonotype appeared a few times. The gene calls are TRBV20-1 and TRBJ1-5, with D tentatively TRBD1 (6 bases). Germline CDR1 DFQATT, CDR2 SNEGSKA (reference sequence). With 4 bases removed from V and 7 bases from J, the gap between germline ends came to 11 bases. This CDR3 region has 12 residues. The CDR3 nucleotides read TGCAGTGCTAAAGGGGGGGCCCAGCCCCAGCATTTT. This codes for CSAKGGAQPQHF.

The table lists this clonotype with a few counts. This chain connects TRBV12-3 or TRBV12-4 to TRBJ2-5; 11 bases agree with TRBD2. Germline trimming cut 3 bases from V and 4 bases from J; bases unmatched to any gene: 4. The CDR3 is 15 residues long. Here the CDR3 DNA reads TGTGCCAGCAGTTTGTGGCTAGCGGGGGGAGAGACCCAGTACTTC. This sequence encodes CASSLWLAGGETQYF.

Only a few counts were recorded for this clonotype. The chain links TRBV2 to TRBJ2-5; either TRBD1 or TRBD2 may fit D (6 bases each). With 7 bases removed from V and 3 bases from J, the gap between germline ends came to 15 bases. This CDR3 contains 14 residues. Germline loops: CDR1 SNHLY, CDR2 FYNNEI. The CDR3 DNA reads TGTGCCAGCATTTGGGACACGGGGGAAGAGACCCAGTACTTC. Its translation is CASIWDTGEETQYF.